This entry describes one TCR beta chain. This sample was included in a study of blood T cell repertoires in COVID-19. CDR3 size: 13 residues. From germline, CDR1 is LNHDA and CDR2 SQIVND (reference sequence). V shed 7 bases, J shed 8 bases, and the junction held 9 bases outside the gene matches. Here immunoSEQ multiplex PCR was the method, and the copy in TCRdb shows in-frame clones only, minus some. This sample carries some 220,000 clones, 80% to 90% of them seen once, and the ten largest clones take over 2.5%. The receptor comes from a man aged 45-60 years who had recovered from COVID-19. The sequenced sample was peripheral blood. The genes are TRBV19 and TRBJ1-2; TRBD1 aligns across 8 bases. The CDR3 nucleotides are TGTGCCAGTACCCGGACAGGGATTAGGGGCTACACCTTC. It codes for CASTRTGIRGYTF.